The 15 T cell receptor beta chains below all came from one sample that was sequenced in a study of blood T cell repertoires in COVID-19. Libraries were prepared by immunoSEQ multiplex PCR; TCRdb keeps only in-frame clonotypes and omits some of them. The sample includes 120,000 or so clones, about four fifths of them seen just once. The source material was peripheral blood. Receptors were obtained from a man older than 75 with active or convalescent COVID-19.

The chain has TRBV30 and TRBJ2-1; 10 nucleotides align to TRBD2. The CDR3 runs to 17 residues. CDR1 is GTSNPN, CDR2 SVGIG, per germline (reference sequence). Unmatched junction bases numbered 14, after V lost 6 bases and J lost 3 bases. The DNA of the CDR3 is TGTGCCTGCCAGTGCCCACAAGCGGGGGGGATCTACAATGAGCAGTTCTTC. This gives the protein CACQCPQAGGIYNEQFF.

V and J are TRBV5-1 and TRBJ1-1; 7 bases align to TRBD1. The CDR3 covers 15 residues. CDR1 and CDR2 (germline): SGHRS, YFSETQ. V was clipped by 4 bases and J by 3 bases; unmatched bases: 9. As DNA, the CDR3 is TGCGCCAGCAGCACACAGGGGAGACAGTACACTGAAGCTTTCTTT. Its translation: CASSTQGRQYTEAFF.

The CDR3 DNA sequence: TGTGCCAGCAGCTGGACTAGCGGGGGCACAGATACGCAGTATTTT. This encodes CASSWTSGGTDTQYF. V is TRBV6-5 and J is TRBJ2-3; TRBD2 agrees at 12 bases. Germline trimming cut 6 bases from V and 1 base from J; bases unmatched to any gene: 2. The CDR3 is 15 residues long. Germline loops: CDR1 MNHEY, CDR2 SVGAGI.

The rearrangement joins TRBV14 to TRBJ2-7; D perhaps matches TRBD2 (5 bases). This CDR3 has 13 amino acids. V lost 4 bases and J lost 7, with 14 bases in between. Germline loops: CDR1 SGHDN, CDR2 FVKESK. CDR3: CASSRAKTGEQYF. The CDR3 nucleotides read TGTGCCAGCAGCCGAGCAAAAACGGGGGAGCAGTACTTC.

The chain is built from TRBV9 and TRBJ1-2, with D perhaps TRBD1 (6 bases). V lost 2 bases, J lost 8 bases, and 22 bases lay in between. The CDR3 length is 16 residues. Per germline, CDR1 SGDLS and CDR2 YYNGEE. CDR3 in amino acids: CASSVDGQPTTGGYTF. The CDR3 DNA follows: TGTGCCAGCAGCGTCGACGGACAGCCTACGACGGGAGGCTACACCTTC.

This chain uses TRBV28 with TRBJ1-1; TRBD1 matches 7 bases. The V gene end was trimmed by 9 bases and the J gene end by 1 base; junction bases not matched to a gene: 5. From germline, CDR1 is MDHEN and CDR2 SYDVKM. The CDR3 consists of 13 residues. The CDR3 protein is CASMGQPNTEAFF. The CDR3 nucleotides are TGTGCCAGTATGGGACAGCCGAACACTGAAGCTTTCTTT.

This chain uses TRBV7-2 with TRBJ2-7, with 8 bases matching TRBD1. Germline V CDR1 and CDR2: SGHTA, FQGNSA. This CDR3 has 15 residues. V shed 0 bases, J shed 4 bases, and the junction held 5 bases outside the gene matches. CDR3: CASSLAPGGAYEQYF. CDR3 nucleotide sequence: TGTGCCAGCAGCTTAGCCCCAGGGGGCGCTTACGAGCAGTACTTC.

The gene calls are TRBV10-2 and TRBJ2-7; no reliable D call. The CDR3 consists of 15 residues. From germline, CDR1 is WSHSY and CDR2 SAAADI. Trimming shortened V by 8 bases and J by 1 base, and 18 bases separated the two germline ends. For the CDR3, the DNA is TGCGCCAGCGGTAATGGGCCACTCGGTTCCTACGAGCAGTACTTC. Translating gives CASGNGPLGSYEQYF.

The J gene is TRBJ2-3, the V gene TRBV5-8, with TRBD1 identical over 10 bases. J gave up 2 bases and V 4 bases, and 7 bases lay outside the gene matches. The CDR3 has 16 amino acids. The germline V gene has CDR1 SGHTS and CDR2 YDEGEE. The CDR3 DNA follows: TGTGCCAGCAGCACCGGGGACAGGGGTAACACAGATACGCAGTATTTT. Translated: CASSTGDRGNTDTQYF.

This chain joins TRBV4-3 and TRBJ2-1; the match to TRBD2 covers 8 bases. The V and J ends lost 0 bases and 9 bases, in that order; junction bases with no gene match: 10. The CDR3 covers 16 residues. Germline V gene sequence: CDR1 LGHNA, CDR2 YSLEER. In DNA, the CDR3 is TGCGCCAGCAGCCAAGATTTGGGCGGGGGGCTGGTTGAGCAGTTCTTC. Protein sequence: CASSQDLGGGLVEQFF.

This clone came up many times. The DNA for the CDR3 is TGTGCCAGCAGTTTAGGAGTTACCGGGGAGCTGTTTTTT. It yields the protein CASSLGVTGELFF. V usage is TRBV12-3 or TRBV12-4 and J usage is TRBJ2-2; D uncertain. V was shortened by 1 base and J by 5 bases, with 5 bases between the two germline ends. The CDR3 has 13 amino acids.

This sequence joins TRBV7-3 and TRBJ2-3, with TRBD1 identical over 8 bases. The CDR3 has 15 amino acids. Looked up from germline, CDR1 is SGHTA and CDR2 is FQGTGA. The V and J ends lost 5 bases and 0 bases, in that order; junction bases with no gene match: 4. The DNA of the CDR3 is TGTGCCAGCAGCGAGGACAGGGACAGCACAGATACGCAGTATTTT. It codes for CASSEDRDSTDTQYF.

The chain's CDR3 is CASSQGEGTGELFF. The CDR3 nucleotides read TGCGCCAGCAGCCAAGGGGAGGGGACCGGGGAGCTGTTTTTT. The genes are TRBV4-1 and TRBJ2-2, with 7 bases fitting TRBD2. Germline values: CDR1 MGHRA, CDR2 YSYEKL. The CDR3 contains 14 residues. The J segment lost 5 bases and the V segment lost 1 base, leaving 1 base of the junction unmatched.

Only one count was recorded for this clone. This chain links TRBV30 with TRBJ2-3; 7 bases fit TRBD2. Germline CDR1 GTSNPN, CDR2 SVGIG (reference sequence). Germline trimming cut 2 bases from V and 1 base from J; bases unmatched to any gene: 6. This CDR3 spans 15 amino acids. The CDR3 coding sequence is TGTGCCTGGAGTTCAGCGGGGACCCGCACAGATACGCAGTATTTT. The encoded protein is CAWSSAGTRTDTQYF.

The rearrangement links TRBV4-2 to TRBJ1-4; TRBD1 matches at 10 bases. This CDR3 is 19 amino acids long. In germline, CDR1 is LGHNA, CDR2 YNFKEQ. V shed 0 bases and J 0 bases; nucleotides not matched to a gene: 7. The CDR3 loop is CASSQERQGAFATNEKLFF. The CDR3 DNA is TGTGCCAGCAGCCAAGAAAGACAGGGGGCTTTTGCAACTAATGAAAAACTGTTTTTT.